This TCR beta chain stems from a study of cytomegalovirus exposure and HLA in healthy donors. Overall study results and limits: A prior analysis recorded that most TCR beta V segments were productive about 90% or about 30% of the time.

About this clone itself: What it binds is unknown.

The PCR used 60 Vbeta and 13 Jbeta primers. Sequenced by immunoSEQ multiplex PCR; TCRdb stores in-frame clones only, minus some. Its listing shows approximately 200,000 clones. This clonotype was sampled from a boy between 10 and 17 years old in good health and CMV-seronegative. Sequencing input: PBMCs.

The CDR3 loop is CASSFGTGATNEKLFF. The CDR3 bases are TGTGCCAGCAGCTTTGGGACAGGGGCGACTAATGAAAAACTGTTTTTT. V and J are TRBV5-6 and TRBJ1-4; 10 bases fit TRBD1. CDR1 and CDR2 from the germline V gene are SGHDT and YYEEEE. The CDR3 extends over 16 amino acids. V shed 2 bases and J 2 bases; nucleotides not matched to a gene: 3.